These 19 T cell receptor beta chains originate from one sample sequenced in a study of blood T cell repertoires in COVID-19. TCRdb's table, derived via immunoSEQ multiplex PCR, lists solely in-frame clones and lacks some. This sample has approximately 220,000 clones, with about 80% found just once. Sequencing input: peripheral blood. The receptors shown here come from a woman aged 60-75 years with acute or convalescent COVID-19.

The chain is built from TRBV10-3 and TRBJ1-3, with TRBD1 matching 7 bases. Germline V gives CDR1 ENHRY, CDR2 SYGVKD. CDR3 length equals 16 residues. After removal of 0 bases from V and 1 base from J, the junction contained 3 bases not matched to a gene. The CDR3 here is CAISESGTVSGNTIYF. DNA of the CDR3: TGTGCCATCAGTGAGTCGGGGACAGTATCTGGAAACACCATATATTTT.

The chain has TRBV30 and TRBJ1-2; D remains ambiguous. There are 14 residues in the CDR3. With 0 bases removed from V and 4 bases from J, the gap between germline ends came to 12 bases. CDR1 is GTSNPN and CDR2 is SVGIG in the germline V gene (reference sequence). This CDR3 reads CAWSVRGFGYGYTF. CDR3 coding DNA: TGTGCCTGGAGTGTACGAGGTTTTGGCTATGGCTACACCTTC.

The table lists this clone with a count of one. The chain has TRBV3-1 (or the pseudogene TRBV3-2) and TRBJ2-3; 10 bases agree with TRBD2. This CDR3 contains 14 residues. Germline lookup yields CDR1 LGHDT and CDR2 YNNKEL (reference sequence). The trim removed 4 bases at V and 5 bases at J, leaving 3 bases unmatched. In nucleotides, the CDR3 is TGTGCCAGCAGCCGGGGACTAGCGATAGATACGCAGTATTTT. It specifies CASSRGLAIDTQYF.

The J gene is TRBJ1-2, the V gene TRBV28; D is perhaps TRBD1 (5 bases). V was trimmed by 4 bases and J by 8 bases, leaving 17 bases between them. The germline V gene encodes CDR1 MDHEN and CDR2 SYDVKM. CDR3 length equals 14 residues. The CDR3: CASSSNRNLGGYTF. CDR3 coding DNA: TGTGCCAGCAGTTCAAACAGGAATCTTGGCGGCTACACCTTC.

The sample holds one count of this clone. The V and J genes are TRBV7-9 and TRBJ1-4, with D possibly matching TRBD1 (6 bases). Trimming removed 5 bases at V and 0 bases at J, with 13 bases between. The CDR3 length is 16 residues. Per germline, CDR1 SEHNR and CDR2 FQNEAQ (reference sequence). The CDR3 DNA follows: TGTGCCAGCAGCCGTGGGACACCTGCAACTAATGAAAAACTGTTTTTT. Amino acid sequence: CASSRGTPATNEKLFF. Using reference TRBV7-9 and TRBJ1-4 for the parts outside the CDR3, the full variable domain is DTGVSQNPRHKITKRGQNVTFRCDPISEHNRLYWYRQTLGQGPEFLTYFQNEAQLEKSRLLSDRFSAERPKGSFSTLEIQRTEQGDSAMYLCASSRGTPATNEKLFFGSGTQLSVL.

This clone was observed a single time. The chain combines TRBV3-1 (or the pseudogene TRBV3-2) with TRBJ1-6; 8 positions match TRBD1. CDR3 size: 16 residues. Germline V lookup: CDR1 LGHDT, CDR2 YNNKEL (reference sequence). Trimming removed 3 bases from V and 7 bases from J; junction bases left unmatched: 8. For the CDR3, the DNA is TGTGCCAGCAGCCAGGCTGCCGGGACAGGCAATTCACCCCTCCACTTT. Its protein product is CASSQAAGTGNSPLHF.

The chain is built from TRBV3-1 (or the pseudogene TRBV3-2) and TRBJ2-7, with D possibly TRBD2 on 6 matching bases. The CDR3 runs 15 residues. The germline CDR1 and CDR2 sequences are LGHDT and YNNKEL (reference sequence). V lost 4 bases, J lost 2 bases, and 15 bases lay in between. The CDR3 sequence: CASSRGTSDTYEQYF. In DNA form, the CDR3 reads TGTGCCAGCAGCCGCGGGACCAGTGATACCTACGAGCAGTACTTC.

This clone showed up just once. This chain links TRBV19 with TRBJ1-1, with D possibly matching TRBD1 (5 bases). Per the germline V gene, CDR1 is LNHDA and CDR2 is SQIVND (reference sequence). V lost 5 bases, J lost 5 bases, and 18 bases lay in between. This CDR3 region has 15 residues. The CDR3, as DNA: TGTGCCAGTAGTTCCCATCCCACAGGAAGGACTGAAGCTTTCTTT. This codes for CASSSHPTGRTEAFF.

The chain links TRBV6-5 to TRBJ1-2, with a weak D call TRBD1 (6 bases). The CDR3 spans 14 residues. V gave up 2 bases and J gave up 2 bases, with 9 bases separating them. Germline assignment: CDR1 MNHEY and CDR2 SVGAGI. The CDR3 loop reads CASSYERGNYGYTF. DNA of the CDR3: TGTGCCAGCAGTTACGAGAGGGGGAACTATGGCTACACCTTC.

Here the CDR3 DNA reads TGCGCCAGCATCGATAGCGGGGGGGCAGATACGCAGTATTTT. Its protein is CASIDSGGADTQYF. J is TRBJ2-3 and V is TRBV5-1, with 11 bases matching TRBD2. CDR3 length equals 14 residues. V was clipped by 6 bases and J by 4 bases; unmatched bases: 4. Germline CDR1 reads SGHRS; CDR2 reads YFSETQ.

The chain combines TRBV7-2 with TRBJ1-1; 9 bases agree with TRBD1. Losses at the gene ends were 5 bases for V and 6 bases for J; bases not matched to a gene: 4. Germline CDR1 reads SGHTA; CDR2 reads FQGNSA. The CDR3 is 13 amino acids. CDR3 DNA sequence: TGTGCCAGCAGCGCCGGGACAGGGTCTGAAGCTTTCTTT. Amino acid sequence: CASSAGTGSEAFF.

J is TRBJ2-3 and V is TRBV10-3, with a weak D call TRBD2 (7 bases). Germline CDR1 ENHRY, CDR2 SYGVKD. The CDR3 totals 12 residues. V was clipped by 8 bases and J by 6 bases, with 12 bases between them. The CDR3 protein is CAIAEGGDTQYF. CDR3 coding DNA: TGTGCCATCGCAGAGGGGGGGGATACGCAGTATTTT.

The rearrangement joins TRBV9 to TRBJ1-1, with D uncertain. Germline V gene data show CDR1 as SGDLS and CDR2 as YYNGEE. The CDR3 is 16 amino acids. V lost 0 bases, J lost 4 bases, and 16 bases lay in between. CDR3 amino acids: CASSVGEGSLATEAFF. The CDR3 coding sequence is TGTGCCAGCAGCGTAGGCGAGGGTTCTTTGGCCACTGAAGCTTTCTTT.

This chain links TRBV4-2 with TRBJ2-3, with D maybe TRBD2 (7 bases). The germline V gene encodes CDR1 LGHNA and CDR2 YNFKEQ. Trimming shortened V by 4 bases and J by 0 bases, and 23 bases separated the two germline ends. The CDR3 is 19 residues long. CDR3 sequence: CASSPKGGGDTISTDTQYF. DNA of the CDR3: TGTGCCAGCAGCCCCAAGGGGGGGGGAGACACGATTAGCACAGATACGCAGTATTTT.

The chain joins TRBV4-2 to TRBJ2-7; possible D gene TRBD1, 6 bases. The CDR3 contains 16 residues. V was cut by 3 bases and J by 2 bases, with 17 bases left in between. Germline-derived CDR1 and CDR2 are LGHNA and YNFKEQ. CDR3 DNA: TGTGCCAGCAGCCACACCGGGACACAGACCACCTACGAGCAGTACTTC. This sequence encodes CASSHTGTQTTYEQYF.

CDR3 protein: CASSEIQGVNQPQHF. DNA for the CDR3: TGTGCCAGCAGTGAGATACAGGGGGTGAATCAGCCCCAGCATTTT. V gene TRBV6-1 combines with J gene TRBJ1-5; TRBD1 matches 8 bases. The CDR3 loop spans 15 amino acids. Germline trimming cut 3 bases from V and 4 bases from J; bases unmatched to any gene: 5. Germline CDR1 is MNHNS and CDR2 is SASEGT.

The chain employs TRBV28 and TRBJ1-2, with 7 bases lining up with TRBD1. Germline V gene sequence: CDR1 MDHEN, CDR2 SYDVKM. The CDR3 has 13 amino acids. With V trimmed by 4 bases and J by 4 bases, 3 bases remained unmatched. The DNA for the CDR3 is TGTGCCAGCAGTTGGGGACAGACCTATGGCTACACCTTC. Residues: CASSWGQTYGYTF.

V is TRBV5-1 and J is TRBJ1-1; D may be TRBD1 (6 bases). The CDR3 has 16 residues. The V end was cut by 1 base, the J end by 0 bases, with 13 bases between. The germline V gene has CDR1 SGHRS and CDR2 YFSETQ. The CDR3 nucleotides are TGCGCCAGCAGCTTGCGTAGTGGACAGTTGAACACTGAAGCTTTCTTT. This encodes CASSLRSGQLNTEAFF. The full variable domain, in which reference TRBV5-1 and TRBJ1-1 provide the parts outside the CDR3, is KAGVTQTPRYLIKTRGQQVTLSCSPISGHRSVSWYQQTPGQGLQFLFEYFSETQRNKGNFPGRFSGRQFSNSRSEMNVSTLELGDSALYLCASSLRSGQLNTEAFFGQGTRLTVV.

The chain links TRBV11-2 to TRBJ2-7; 10 bases map to TRBD1. CDR3 length: 15 amino acids. The germline V gene has CDR1 SGHAT and CDR2 FQNNGV. Trimming took 3 bases from V and 5 from J; bases not matched to a gene: 7. CDR3 in amino acids: CASSLGGQGFHEQYF. The CDR3 DNA sequence: TGTGCCAGCAGCTTGGGGGGACAGGGGTTCCACGAGCAGTACTTC.